This T cell receptor (beta chain) was retrieved from a study of blood T cell repertoires in COVID-19. Study details: The cDNA or gDNA used as material had been derived from T cells, B-cell-depleted T cells, or PBMCs.

This clone appeared a single time. The ends were cut back, 6 bases at V and 3 bases at J, with 15 bases in the middle. Germline loops: CDR1 MNHEY, CDR2 SMNVEV (reference sequence). The CDR3 sequence is 15 residues long. The protocol was immunoSEQ multiplex PCR, while the TCRdb copy is restricted to in-frame clones and leaves out a portion. The data show some 320,000 clones, approximately 88% seen once. Participant age was roughly 18 to 89 years, and participants resided in fewer than 30 US areas. Two negative PCRs, clearance, or symptom resolution were required of recovered Cohort 3 donors. This sequence was found in a man aged 55 to 70 who had recovered from COVID-19. The sequenced material came from PBMCs or T cells enriched from blood (not recorded which). The V and J genes are TRBV27 and TRBJ2-1; TRBD1 might be the D (5 bases). CDR3 amino acids: CASRFYVQGYNEQFF. CDR3 DNA sequence: TGTGCCAGCAGATTTTACGTCCAGGGCTACAATGAGCAGTTCTTC.